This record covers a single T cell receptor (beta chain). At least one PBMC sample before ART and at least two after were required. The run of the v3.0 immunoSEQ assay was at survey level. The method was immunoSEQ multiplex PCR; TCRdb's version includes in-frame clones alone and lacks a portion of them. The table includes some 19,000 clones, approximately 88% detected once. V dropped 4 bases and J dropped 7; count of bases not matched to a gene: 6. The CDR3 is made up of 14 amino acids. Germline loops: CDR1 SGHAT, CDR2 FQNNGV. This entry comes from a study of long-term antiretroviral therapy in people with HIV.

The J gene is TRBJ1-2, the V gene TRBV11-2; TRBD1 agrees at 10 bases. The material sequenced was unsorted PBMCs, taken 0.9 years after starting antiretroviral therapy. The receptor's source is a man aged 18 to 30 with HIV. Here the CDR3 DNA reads TGTGCCAGCAGCTCGATCCGGGACAGGGGTGGCTACACCTTC. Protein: CASSSIRDRGGYTF.